The 32 T cell receptor beta chains in this list originate from one sample, sequenced in a study of persistence of HIV-infected CD4 T cells. The immunoSEQ assay was version 4, run in survey mode. Clones were sequenced by immunoSEQ multiplex PCR, and TCRdb holds only the in-frame ones, with some missing. Among 25,000 to 30,000 clones listed, around 82% were seen once. The stimulus was lysate of CMV-infected fibroblasts, 8.5 to 10 ug/mL. CD40L/CD69 double-negative CD45RO-high memory CD4+ T cells were collected. Antigens of these TCRs are unknown. The sequencing here drew on CD4+ T cells sorted from PBMCs after roughly 18-hour stimulation, taken from a patient who received antiretroviral therapy. These receptors all come from an adult woman with HIV who was CMV-seropositive.

This clone has a handful of counts. V gene TRBV3-1 (or the pseudogene TRBV3-2) combines with J gene TRBJ1-2, with 10 bases aligning to TRBD1. V gave up 4 bases and J gave up 7 bases; unmatched junction bases: 6. The CDR3 contains 14 residues. In germline, CDR1 is LGHDT, CDR2 YNNKEL (reference sequence). CDR3: CASSRTGGDGGYTF. The CDR3 coding sequence is TGTGCCAGCAGCCGGACAGGGGGAGATGGTGGCTACACCTTC.

This clone is deemed medium-sized. The chain couples TRBV19 to TRBJ1-2; D unresolved. V was pared by 5 bases and J by 6 bases, with 7 bases between. The CDR3 is 11 residues long. The germline gives CDR1 LNHDA, CDR2 SQIVND (reference sequence). CDR3 coding DNA: TGTGCCAGTAGTGTGTTTAATGGCTACACCTTC. This gives the protein CASSVFNGYTF.

The J gene is TRBJ2-7, the V gene TRBV5-1, with D tentatively TRBD2 (5 bases). The CDR3 covers 12 residues. V was shortened by 4 bases and J by 4 bases, with 9 bases between the two germline ends. Germline V gene sequence: CDR1 SGHRS, CDR2 YFSETQ. CDR3 protein: CASSPTGYEQYV. CDR3 nucleotides: TGCGCCAGCAGCCCGACGGGATACGAGCAGTACGTC.

The chain joins TRBV2 to TRBJ2-3; a possible D gene is TRBD2 (5 bases). The germline V and J ends were trimmed by 7 bases and 3 bases, with 8 bases remaining between them. Germline V gives CDR1 SNHLY, CDR2 FYNNEI. The CDR3 runs to 12 residues. CDR3: CASNTRTDTQYF. The CDR3 region has the DNA TGTGCCAGCAACACTAGAACAGATACGCAGTATTTT.

This clone has a single count. J is TRBJ1-1 and V is TRBV15, with 10 bases lining up with TRBD1. The length of the CDR3 is 15 residues. Unmatched junction bases numbered 5, after V lost 1 base and J lost 6 bases. Germline CDR1 and CDR2: LNHNV and YYDKDF (reference sequence). DNA of the CDR3: TGTGCCACCAGCAGAGGGAGACAGGGGGCTTCTGAAGCTTTCTTT. Translating it yields CATSRGRQGASEAFF.

This clone has just one count. The chain employs TRBV5-4 and TRBJ1-3; 9 bases are shared with TRBD1. The ends lost 4 bases at V and 8 bases at J; junction bases unmatched: 4. CDR1 SGHNT and CDR2 YYREEE come from the germline V gene (reference sequence). The CDR3 consists of 13 residues. The DNA for the CDR3 is TGTGCCAGCAGCCTGGGACAGGGAGACACCATATATTTT. Amino acid sequence: CASSLGQGDTIYF.

This clone has more than one count but fewer than ten. The genes are TRBV5-6 and TRBJ2-7, with 7 positions matching TRBD1. V was pared by 0 bases and J by 3 bases, with 3 bases of the junction left unmatched. The CDR3 loop spans 14 amino acids. Germline loops: CDR1 SGHDT, CDR2 YYEEEE. CDR3 region: CASSLDRGRYEQYF. CDR3 DNA sequence: TGTGCCAGCAGCTTGGACAGGGGCCGCTACGAGCAGTACTTC.

This chain joins TRBV6-5 and TRBJ2-1; either TRBD1 or TRBD2 may supply D (6 bases each). This CDR3 is built from 14 residues. The germline V gene has CDR1 MNHEY and CDR2 SVGAGI. V lost 6 bases and J lost 2, with 11 bases in between. The CDR3 DNA follows: TGTGCCAGCAGGAGGGGGGCCCCCTACAATGAGCAGTTCTTC. The encoded protein is CASRRGAPYNEQFF.

The CDR3 nucleotides are TGTGCCAGTAGACTAGCGGGGGCCCGCCAAGAGACCCAGTACTTC. Protein product: CASRLAGARQETQYF. The V and J genes are TRBV19 and TRBJ2-5, with 11 bases that match TRBD2. Germline CDR1 reads LNHDA; CDR2 reads SQIVND (reference sequence). The length of the CDR3 is 15 residues. The junction had 4 bases not matched to a gene; V was cut back by 6 bases and J by 1 base.

The chain links TRBV19 to TRBJ2-3; the D gene is possibly TRBD1 (6 bases). Germline CDR1 LNHDA, CDR2 SQIVND (reference sequence). CDR3 length equals 14 residues. V was clipped by 10 bases and J by 0 bases, with 14 bases between them. CDR3 region: CATKGQTSTDTQYF. In DNA, the CDR3 is TGTGCCACTAAAGGACAGACTAGCACAGATACGCAGTATTTT.

In DNA form, the CDR3 reads TGTGCCTGGTACGGGGACTCTGGGGCCAACGTCCTGACTTTC. Translating gives CAWYGDSGANVLTF. The chain recombines TRBV30 with TRBJ2-6; perhaps TRBD2 as D (5 bases). V lost 5 bases and J 0 bases, leaving 8 bases between the germline ends. Per the germline V gene, CDR1 is GTSNPN and CDR2 is SVGIG (reference sequence). CDR3 length equals 14 residues.

This chain uses TRBV24-1 with TRBJ2-3; D tentatively fits TRBD1 or TRBD2 (6 bases each). Germline V lookup: CDR1 KGHDR, CDR2 SFDVKD. With 4 bases removed from V and 5 bases from J, the gap between germline ends came to 12 bases. CDR3 length equals 14 residues. CDR3 sequence (DNA): TGTGCCACCAGTGACCCGGGGGCGGAAGATACGCAGTATTTT. Protein: CATSDPGAEDTQYF.

The chain joins TRBV30 to TRBJ1-3; D is uncertain. Germline CDR1 GTSNPN, CDR2 SVGIG (reference sequence). This CDR3 has 12 amino acids. The ends were cut back, 5 bases at V and 1 base at J, with 6 bases in the middle. This chain's CDR3 is CAWDTSGNTIYF. CDR3 DNA sequence: TGTGCCTGGGATACATCTGGAAACACCATATATTTT. Together with reference TRBV30 and TRBJ1-3, the CDR3 gives the full variable domain: SQTIHQWPATLVQPVGSPLSLECTVEGTSNPNLYWYRQAAGRGLQLLFYSVGIGQISSEVPQNLSASRPQDRQFILSSKKLLLSDSGFYLCAWDTSGNTIYFGEGSWLTVV.

There are a few counts of this clone. V is TRBV6-5 and J is TRBJ1-1, with TRBD1 identical over 7 bases. Germline CDR1 is MNHEY and CDR2 is SVGAGI. This CDR3 comprises 14 residues. V shed 5 bases, J shed 1 base, and the junction held 4 bases outside the gene matches. The CDR3 region is CASSPNRGNTEAFF. The CDR3 nucleotides are TGTGCCAGCAGTCCGAACAGGGGGAACACTGAAGCTTTCTTT.

This chain connects TRBV9 to TRBJ2-7; the D gene is possibly TRBD2 (6 bases). Trimming shortened V by 0 bases and J by 5 bases, and 15 bases separated the two germline ends. The germline V gene encodes CDR1 SGDLS and CDR2 YYNGEE. The CDR3 length is 15 residues. CDR3 in amino acids: CASSVGPGGGHEQYF. Written as DNA, the CDR3 is TGTGCCAGCAGCGTAGGTCCCGGGGGTGGTCACGAGCAGTACTTC.

The chain combines TRBV4-2 with TRBJ1-3; TRBD1 agrees at 7 bases. The CDR3 covers 14 residues. Germline V lookup: CDR1 LGHNA, CDR2 YNFKEQ. Trimming removed 0 bases from V and 9 bases from J; junction bases left unmatched: 5. CDR3 sequence: CASSQDIRQGTIYF. The CDR3 DNA is TGTGCCAGCAGCCAAGATATTAGACAGGGCACCATATATTTT.

This chain joins TRBV19 and TRBJ1-4; D possibly corresponds to TRBD1 (5 bases). The CDR3 totals 15 residues. Deletions cut 7 bases from V and 0 bases from J, with 12 bases between. Germline CDR1 and CDR2: LNHDA and SQIVND (reference sequence). The CDR3 loop is CASNVRGATNEKLFF. The CDR3 DNA follows: TGTGCCAGTAACGTGAGGGGTGCAACTAATGAAAAACTGTTTTTT. The full variable domain, rest sourced from reference TRBV19 and TRBJ1-4, is DGGITQSPKYLFRKEGQNVTLSCEQNLNHDAMYWYRQDPGQGLRLIYYSQIVNDFQKGDIAEGYSVSREKKESFPLTVTSAQKNPTAFYLCASNVRGATNEKLFFGSGTQLSVL.

CDR3 nucleotides: TGCGCCAGCAGCTTGGGACACGGGATGGGGGATGAGCAGTTCTTC. Its translation: CASSLGHGMGDEQFF. This rearrangement joins TRBV5-1 to TRBJ2-1; D possibly uses TRBD1 or TRBD2 (5 bases each). The germline CDR1 and CDR2 sequences are SGHRS and YFSETQ. Trimming removed 0 bases at V and 8 bases at J, with 15 bases between. CDR3 size: 15 residues.

The chain carries TRBV5-5 and TRBJ1-2, with 9 positions matching TRBD1. V shed 4 bases, J shed 1 base, and the junction held 5 bases outside the gene matches. CDR3 length: 15 amino acids. The germline V gene encodes CDR1 SGHKS and CDR2 YYEKEE (reference sequence). This chain's CDR3 is CASSSKTGGNYGYTF. CDR3 bases: TGTGCCAGCAGCAGCAAGACAGGGGGTAACTATGGCTACACCTTC.

Here the CDR3 DNA reads TGTGCCAGCACCCAAAATGGGGAGAGTGGTGAAGCTTTCTTT. Protein sequence: CASTQNGESGEAFF. The V and J genes are TRBV6-5 and TRBJ1-1; D remains ambiguous. V was shortened by 7 bases and J by 7 bases, with 19 bases between the two germline ends. CDR1 MNHEY and CDR2 SVGAGI come from the germline V gene. The CDR3 is made up of 14 amino acids.

This clone appeared once. The rearrangement joins TRBV2 to TRBJ2-6; maybe TRBD2 (5 bases). Deletions cut 6 bases from V and 4 bases from J, with 22 bases between. Germline V CDR1 and CDR2: SNHLY, FYNNEI. CDR3 size: 18 residues. CDR3 DNA sequence: TGTGCCAGCAGGACCGGGATCCAGGTACGGTCGGGGGCCAACGTCCTGACTTTC. This sequence encodes CASRTGIQVRSGANVLTF.

The gene calls are TRBV30 and TRBJ2-3; tentative D call: TRBD2 (6 bases). This CDR3 has 13 amino acids. CDR1 and CDR2 (germline): GTSNPN, SVGIG (reference sequence). Trimming stripped 3 bases from V and 4 bases from J, with 11 bases between. The CDR3 spells CAWSRGTSDTQYF. CDR3 nucleotides: TGTGCCTGGAGCCGGGGGACTTCAGATACGCAGTATTTT.

The CDR3 is CASSLAGLGSSYEQYF. As DNA, the CDR3 is TGTGCCAGCAGCTTGGCCGGGCTAGGGAGCTCCTACGAGCAGTACTTC. The chain is built from TRBV5-5 and TRBJ2-7; possibly TRBD2 for D (5 bases). Germline CDR1 is SGHKS and CDR2 is YYEKEE (reference sequence). This CDR3 comprises 16 residues. Trimming took off 0 bases at V and 0 bases at J, with 13 bases between the two ends.

The chain is built from TRBV29-1 and TRBJ2-7, with D maybe TRBD2 (5 bases). Deletions cut 1 base from V and 2 bases from J, with 15 bases between. CDR3 length: 15 amino acids. From germline, CDR1 is SQVTM and CDR2 ANQGSEA. The CDR3 sequence: CSVEGQDGLAYEQYF. The CDR3 nucleotides read TGCAGCGTTGAAGGGCAGGACGGACTGGCCTACGAGCAGTACTTC.

This chain uses TRBV5-1 with TRBJ1-2; TRBD1 might be the D (5 bases). Germline V CDR1 and CDR2: SGHRS, YFSETQ. CDR3 length: 15 residues. The V end was cut by 4 bases, the J end by 5 bases, with 18 bases between. The CDR3 sequence is CASSPVGGRDYGYTF. The CDR3 DNA reads TGCGCCAGCAGCCCCGTTGGGGGTCGAGATTATGGCTACACCTTC.

The gene calls are TRBV6-5 and TRBJ1-4; 10 bases fit TRBD1. Germline V lookup: CDR1 MNHEY, CDR2 SVGAGI. The CDR3 runs 14 residues. Trimming cost V 6 bases and J 7 bases; bases outside gene matches: 5. CDR3 nucleotides: TGTGCCAGCAGGGCGGACAGGGGGAGTGAAAAACTGTTTTTT. This sequence encodes CASRADRGSEKLFF.

The chain carries TRBV5-5 and TRBJ2-5, with 10 bases matching TRBD1. CDR3 length: 14 amino acids. The V gene's germline CDR1 is SGHKS and CDR2 YYEKEE (reference sequence). Trimming took 6 bases from V and 5 from J; bases not matched to a gene: 7. The CDR3 here is CASITTGGLETQYF. The CDR3 DNA follows: TGTGCCAGCATCACGACAGGGGGCTTGGAGACCCAGTACTTC.

The gene calls are TRBV19 and TRBJ1-1, with D unresolved. The CDR3 consists of 16 residues. The germline V gene has CDR1 LNHDA and CDR2 SQIVND (reference sequence). The V gene lost 3 bases and the J gene lost 0 bases, with 14 bases spanning the gap. DNA for the CDR3: TGTGCCAGTAGTATGGCGACTCCCACTATGAACACTGAAGCTTTCTTT. The encoded protein is CASSMATPTMNTEAFF.

This chain joins TRBV11-1 and TRBJ2-3, with 7 bases aligning to TRBD1. The trim removed 1 base at V and 4 bases at J, leaving 2 bases unmatched. This CDR3 has 14 amino acids. CDR1 is SGHAT, CDR2 FQDESV, per germline (reference sequence). The CDR3, as DNA: TGTGCCAGCAGCTTAGGACAGGGATCAGATACGCAGTATTTT. As protein: CASSLGQGSDTQYF.

This chain joins TRBV9 and TRBJ2-1, with 14 bases aligning to TRBD2. The CDR3 runs to 18 residues. Germline trimming cut 4 bases from V and 4 bases from J; bases unmatched to any gene: 10. The germline CDR1 and CDR2 sequences are SGDLS and YYNGEE. This CDR3 is CASSRPWGTSGGYNEQFF. In nucleotides, the CDR3 is TGTGCCAGCAGCAGACCCTGGGGGACTAGCGGGGGATACAATGAGCAGTTCTTC.

This chain uses TRBV5-6 with TRBJ1-1; TRBD1 agrees at 7 bases. V shed 1 base, J shed 1 base, and the junction held 4 bases outside the gene matches. The CDR3 contains 15 residues. Germline CDR1 reads SGHDT; CDR2 reads YYEEEE. The CDR3 region has the DNA TGTGCCAGCAGCTTGCTCGACAGGGAGAACACTGAAGCTTTCTTT. It encodes CASSLLDRENTEAFF. Variable domain in full (rest from reference TRBV5-6 and TRBJ1-1): DAGVTQSPTHLIKTRGQQVTLRCSPKSGHDTVSWYQQALGQGPQFIFQYYEEEERQRGNFPDRFSGHQFPNYSSELNVNALLLGDSALYLCASSLLDRENTEAFFGQGTRLTVV.

This sequence joins TRBV14 and TRBJ1-2; D perhaps matches TRBD1 (6 bases). Looked up from germline, CDR1 is SGHDN and CDR2 is FVKESK. The CDR3 totals 16 residues. V lost 5 bases and J lost 2, with 18 bases in between. The CDR3 nucleotides are TGTGCCAGCAGCTCGGTCAGGGGCCCCTCGAACTATGGCTACACCTTC. The encoded protein is CASSSVRGPSNYGYTF.